The present T cell receptor (beta chain) was sequenced within a study of long-term antiretroviral therapy in people with HIV. Points on this clone: Antigen: not known.

Run at survey level, the immunoSEQ assay was version v3.0. Profiling relied on immunoSEQ multiplex PCR, and the TCRdb table lists in-frame clones only, not all of them. The data contain more than 25,000 clones, 65% to 85% of them singletons. Study results and limitations: Collection of the blood took place between the mid-2000s and the late 2010s. The ART regimens in use then may have been less effective than current ones. Against controls, HIV repertoires showed narrower ranges of CDR3 length.

The CDR3 is 15 amino acids. Looked up from germline, CDR1 is MNHNY and CDR2 is SVGAGI (reference sequence). V gave up 4 bases and J gave up 3 bases; unmatched junction bases: 3. The sequence derives from a man aged 35-49 years with HIV. The specimen was unsorted PBMCs, collected 3 years after starting antiretroviral therapy. The chain joins TRBV6-6 to TRBJ1-3; 10 nucleotides match TRBD1. CDR3 nucleotide sequence: TGTGCCAGCAGTTCTGGACAGGGGGGTGGAAACACCATATATTTT. This translates into CASSSGQGGGNTIYF.